What follows are 5 T cell receptor beta chains derived from one specimen sequenced in a study of T-cell reconstitution after alpha-beta-depleted transplantation in children. Preparation of the TCRbeta library used unique molecular identifiers. TCRdb re-analysed the PCR reads in MiXCR, keeping a single row per CDR3 protein. The sample includes 200,000 to 300,000 distinct CDR3 sequences, about 12% of them seen just once. The sample was PBMCs from the stem cell graft donor, taken from the stem cell graft. The source is a human donor who donated a stem cell graft to a child with acute lymphoblastic leukemia.

This clonotype was observed at least ten times. The rearrangement links TRBV4-2 to TRBJ2-2; 9 bases are a match to TRBD1. Per germline, CDR1 LGHNA and CDR2 YNFKEQ. The CDR3 has 16 amino acids. Trimming cost V 1 base and J 8 bases; bases outside gene matches: 8. Written as DNA, the CDR3 is TGTGCCAGCAGCCAAGGCCCGGGACAGGGCCTGGGGGAGCTGTTTTTT. Residues: CASSQGPGQGLGELFF.

This clonotype came up many times. The chain carries TRBV11-2 and TRBJ2-3; D not resolved. V lost 5 bases and J lost 5, with 20 bases in between. This CDR3 contains 16 residues. Germline values: CDR1 SGHAT, CDR2 FQNNGV. CDR3 amino acids: CASSPYGRTEKDTQYF. The CDR3 nucleotides are TGTGCCAGCAGCCCTTACGGCCGGACGGAAAAAGATACGCAGTATTTT.

Remarks on this clonotype: A clone one base away is much larger, so this may be a read error. The rearrangement joins TRBV5-6 to TRBJ2-7; D is unclear. Germline CDR1 reads SGHDT; CDR2 reads YYEEEE. Deletions cut 4 bases from V and 5 bases from J, with 10 bases between. This CDR3 contains 12 residues. This CDR3 is CASSPQWNEQYF. In DNA form, the CDR3 reads TGTGCCAGCAGCCCTCAGTGGAACGAGCAGTACTTC.

This clonotype has just a few counts. The chain links TRBV20-1 to TRBJ2-7; 9 bases align to TRBD2. CDR1 is DFQATT, CDR2 SNEGSKA, per germline (reference sequence). The CDR3 runs 15 residues. The trim removed 1 base at V and 6 bases at J, leaving 10 bases unmatched. The CDR3 sequence is CSARVPSGVTREQYF. The CDR3, as DNA: TGCAGTGCTAGAGTTCCTAGCGGGGTTACTCGCGAGCAGTACTTC.

The sample holds a few counts of this clonotype. The gene calls are TRBV7-2 and TRBJ1-1; no definite D call. Trimming removed 1 base at V and 1 base at J, with 7 bases between. This CDR3 is built from 14 residues. CDR1 and CDR2 (germline): SGHTA, FQGNSA. CDR3 bases: TGTGCCAGCAGCTTAGGATGGACGAACACTGAAGCTTTCTTT. It yields the protein CASSLGWTNTEAFF.